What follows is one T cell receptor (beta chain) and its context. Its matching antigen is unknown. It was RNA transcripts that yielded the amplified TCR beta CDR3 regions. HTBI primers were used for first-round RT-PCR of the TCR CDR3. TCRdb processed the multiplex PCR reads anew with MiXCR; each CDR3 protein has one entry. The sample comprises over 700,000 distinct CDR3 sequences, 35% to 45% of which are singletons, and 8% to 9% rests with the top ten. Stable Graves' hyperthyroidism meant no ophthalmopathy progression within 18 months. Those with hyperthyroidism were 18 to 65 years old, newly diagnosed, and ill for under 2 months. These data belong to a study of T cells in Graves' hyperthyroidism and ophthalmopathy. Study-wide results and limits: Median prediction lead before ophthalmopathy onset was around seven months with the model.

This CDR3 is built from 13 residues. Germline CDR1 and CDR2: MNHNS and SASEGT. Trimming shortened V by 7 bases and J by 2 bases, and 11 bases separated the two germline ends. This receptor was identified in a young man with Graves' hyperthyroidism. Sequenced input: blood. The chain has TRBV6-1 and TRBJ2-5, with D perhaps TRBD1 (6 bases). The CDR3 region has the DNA TGTGCCAGCACTCTGGACAGACAAGAGACCCAGTACTTC. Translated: CASTLDRQETQYF.